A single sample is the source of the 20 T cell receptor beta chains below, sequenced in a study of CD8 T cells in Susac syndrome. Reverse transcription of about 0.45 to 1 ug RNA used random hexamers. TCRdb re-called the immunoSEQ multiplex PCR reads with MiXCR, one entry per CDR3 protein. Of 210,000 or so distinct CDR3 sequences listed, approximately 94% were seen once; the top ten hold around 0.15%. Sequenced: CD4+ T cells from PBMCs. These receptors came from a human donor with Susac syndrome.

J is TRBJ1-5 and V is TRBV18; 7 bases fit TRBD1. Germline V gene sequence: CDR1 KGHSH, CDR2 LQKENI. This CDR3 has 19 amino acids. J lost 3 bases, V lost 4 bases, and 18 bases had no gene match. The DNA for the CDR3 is TGTGCCAGCTCACTAGAAAAACCGGGACAGCGCACCCCCAATCAGCCCCAGCATTTT. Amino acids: CASSLEKPGQRTPNQPQHF.

This CDR3 is CAISGRGHTIYF. In DNA form, the CDR3 reads TGTGCCATCAGTGGCAGGGGGCACACCATATATTTT. The chain couples TRBV10-3 to TRBJ1-3; 8 bases agree with TRBD1. CDR1 is ENHRY and CDR2 is SYGVKD in the germline V gene. CDR3 size: 12 residues. V gave up 4 bases and J gave up 8 bases; unmatched junction bases: 1.

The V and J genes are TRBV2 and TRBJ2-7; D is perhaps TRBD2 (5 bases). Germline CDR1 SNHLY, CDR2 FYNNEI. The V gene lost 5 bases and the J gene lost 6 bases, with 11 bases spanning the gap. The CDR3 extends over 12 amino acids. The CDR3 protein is CASSLGVREQYF. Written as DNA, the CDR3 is TGTGCCAGCAGTCTCGGGGTACGCGAGCAGTACTTC.

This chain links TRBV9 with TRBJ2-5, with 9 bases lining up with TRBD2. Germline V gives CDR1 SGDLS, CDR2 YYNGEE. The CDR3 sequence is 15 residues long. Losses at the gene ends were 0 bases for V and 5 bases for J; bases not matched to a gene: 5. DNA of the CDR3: TGTGCCAGCAGCGTAGGGGTAGCGGGGGCGGAGACCCAGTACTTC. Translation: CASSVGVAGAETQYF. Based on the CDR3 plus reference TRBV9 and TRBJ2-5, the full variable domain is DSGVTQTPKHLITATGQRVTLRCSPRSGDLSVYWYQQSLDQGLQFLIQYYNGEERAKGNILERFSAQQFPDLHSELNLSSLELGDSALYFCASSVGVAGAETQYFGPGTRLLVL.

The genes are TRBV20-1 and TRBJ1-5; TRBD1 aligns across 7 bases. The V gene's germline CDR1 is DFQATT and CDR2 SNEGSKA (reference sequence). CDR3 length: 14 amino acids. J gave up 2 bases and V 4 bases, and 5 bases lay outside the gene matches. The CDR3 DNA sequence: TGCAGTGCTAACAGGGGCACGGGCAATCAGCCCCAGCATTTT. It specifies CSANRGTGNQPQHF.

This CDR3 reads CAWSVRRQGGNQPQHF. In DNA, the CDR3 is TGTGCCTGGAGTGTACGAAGACAGGGGGGGAATCAGCCCCAGCATTTT. This chain links TRBV30 with TRBJ1-5; 9 bases match TRBD1. The length of the CDR3 is 16 residues. Trimming removed 0 bases from V and 4 bases from J; junction bases left unmatched: 7. Germline-derived CDR1 and CDR2 are GTSNPN and SVGIG (reference sequence).

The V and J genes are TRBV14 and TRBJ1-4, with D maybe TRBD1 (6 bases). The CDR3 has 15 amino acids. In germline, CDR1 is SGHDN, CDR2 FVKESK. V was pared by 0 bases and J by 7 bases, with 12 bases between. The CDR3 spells CASSQEGQIFEKLFF. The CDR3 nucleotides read TGTGCCAGCAGCCAAGAAGGACAGATTTTTGAAAAACTGTTTTTT.

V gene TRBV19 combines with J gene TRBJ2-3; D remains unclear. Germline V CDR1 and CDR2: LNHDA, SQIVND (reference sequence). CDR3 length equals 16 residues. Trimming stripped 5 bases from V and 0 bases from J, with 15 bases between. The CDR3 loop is CASSPLGAGSTDTQYF. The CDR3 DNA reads TGTGCCAGTAGTCCCCTCGGCGCAGGTAGCACAGATACGCAGTATTTT. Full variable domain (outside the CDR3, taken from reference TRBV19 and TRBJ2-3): DGGITQSPKYLFRKEGQNVTLSCEQNLNHDAMYWYRQDPGQGLRLIYYSQIVNDFQKGDIAEGYSVSREKKESFPLTVTSAQKNPTAFYLCASSPLGAGSTDTQYFGPGTRLTVL.

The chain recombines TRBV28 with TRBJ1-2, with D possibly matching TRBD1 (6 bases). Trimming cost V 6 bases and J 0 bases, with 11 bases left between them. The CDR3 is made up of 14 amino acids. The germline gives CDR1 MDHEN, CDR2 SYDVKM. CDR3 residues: CASRTGEPNYGYTF. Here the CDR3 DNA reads TGTGCCAGCAGGACAGGTGAGCCTAACTATGGCTACACCTTC.

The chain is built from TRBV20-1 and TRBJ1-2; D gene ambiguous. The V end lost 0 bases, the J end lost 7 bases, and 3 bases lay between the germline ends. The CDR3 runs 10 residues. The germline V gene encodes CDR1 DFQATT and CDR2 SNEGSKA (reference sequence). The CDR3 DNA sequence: TGCAGTGCTAGAGATGGTGGCTACACCTTC. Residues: CSARDGGYTF.

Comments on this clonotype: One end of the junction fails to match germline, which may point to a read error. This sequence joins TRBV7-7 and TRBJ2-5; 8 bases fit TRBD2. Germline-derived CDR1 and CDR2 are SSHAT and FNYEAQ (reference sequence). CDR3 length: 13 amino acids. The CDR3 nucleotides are TGTGCTAGCAGCTTAGCGGGGAGAGAGACCCAGTACTTC. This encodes CASSLAGRETQYF.

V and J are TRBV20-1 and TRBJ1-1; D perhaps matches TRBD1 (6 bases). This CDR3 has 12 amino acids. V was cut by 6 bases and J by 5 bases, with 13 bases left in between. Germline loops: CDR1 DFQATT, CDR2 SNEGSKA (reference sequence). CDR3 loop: CSARRGVTEAFF. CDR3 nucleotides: TGCAGTGCCAGAAGGGGGGTTACTGAAGCTTTCTTT.

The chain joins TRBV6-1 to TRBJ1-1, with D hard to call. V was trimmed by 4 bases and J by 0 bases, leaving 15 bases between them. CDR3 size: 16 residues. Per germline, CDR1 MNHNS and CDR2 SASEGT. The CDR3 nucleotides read TGTGCCAGCAGTGCTCCTCGACACGGACTGAACACTGAAGCTTTCTTT. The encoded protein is CASSAPRHGLNTEAFF.

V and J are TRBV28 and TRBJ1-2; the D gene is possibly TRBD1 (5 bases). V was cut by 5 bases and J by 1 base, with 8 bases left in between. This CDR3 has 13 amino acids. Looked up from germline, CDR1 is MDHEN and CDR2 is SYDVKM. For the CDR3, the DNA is TGTGCCAGCAGTGGACACCTTAACTATGGCTACACCTTC. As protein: CASSGHLNYGYTF.

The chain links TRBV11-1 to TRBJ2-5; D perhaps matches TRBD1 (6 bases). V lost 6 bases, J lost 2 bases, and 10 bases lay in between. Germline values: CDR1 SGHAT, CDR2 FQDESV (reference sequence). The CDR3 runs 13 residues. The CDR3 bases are TGTGCCAGCAGGGAGGACAGTCAAGAGACCCAGTACTTC. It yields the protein CASREDSQETQYF.

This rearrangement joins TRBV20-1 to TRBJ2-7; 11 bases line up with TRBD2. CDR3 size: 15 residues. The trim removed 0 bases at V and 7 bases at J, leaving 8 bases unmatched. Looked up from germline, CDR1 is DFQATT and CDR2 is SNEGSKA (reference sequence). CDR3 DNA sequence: TGCAGTGCTAGAGATGGTAGCGGGGGGGCATGGGAGCAGTACTTC. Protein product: CSARDGSGGAWEQYF.

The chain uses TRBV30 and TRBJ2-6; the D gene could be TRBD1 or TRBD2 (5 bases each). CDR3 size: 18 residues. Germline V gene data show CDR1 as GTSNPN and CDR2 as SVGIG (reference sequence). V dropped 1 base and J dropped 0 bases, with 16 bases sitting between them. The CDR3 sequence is CAWSGAGREGSGANVLTF. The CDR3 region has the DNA TGTGCCTGGAGTGGGGCAGGGAGAGAGGGCTCTGGGGCCAACGTCCTGACTTTC.

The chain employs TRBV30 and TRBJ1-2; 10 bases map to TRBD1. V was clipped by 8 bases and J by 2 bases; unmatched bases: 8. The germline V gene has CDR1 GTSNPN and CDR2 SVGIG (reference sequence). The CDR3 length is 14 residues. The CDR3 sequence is CAVNQDRGNYGYTF. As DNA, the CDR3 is TGTGCCGTCAACCAGGACAGGGGGAACTATGGCTACACCTTC.

The CDR3 reads CAWRLTGATDTQYF. As DNA, the CDR3 is TGTGCCTGGAGGTTAACAGGAGCCACAGATACGCAGTATTTT. The V call is TRBV30, the J call TRBJ2-3; a possible D gene is TRBD1 (5 bases). CDR3 length: 14 amino acids. Germline lookup yields CDR1 GTSNPN and CDR2 SVGIG (reference sequence). V lost 3 bases and J lost 2, with 12 bases in between.

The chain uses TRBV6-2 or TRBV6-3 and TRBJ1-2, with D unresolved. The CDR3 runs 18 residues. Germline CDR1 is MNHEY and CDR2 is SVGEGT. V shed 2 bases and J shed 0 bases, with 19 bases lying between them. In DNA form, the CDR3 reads TGTGCCAGCAGTTACCTGGCTCCGGCTCAGCTTACTAACTATGGCTACACCTTC. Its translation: CASSYLAPAQLTNYGYTF.